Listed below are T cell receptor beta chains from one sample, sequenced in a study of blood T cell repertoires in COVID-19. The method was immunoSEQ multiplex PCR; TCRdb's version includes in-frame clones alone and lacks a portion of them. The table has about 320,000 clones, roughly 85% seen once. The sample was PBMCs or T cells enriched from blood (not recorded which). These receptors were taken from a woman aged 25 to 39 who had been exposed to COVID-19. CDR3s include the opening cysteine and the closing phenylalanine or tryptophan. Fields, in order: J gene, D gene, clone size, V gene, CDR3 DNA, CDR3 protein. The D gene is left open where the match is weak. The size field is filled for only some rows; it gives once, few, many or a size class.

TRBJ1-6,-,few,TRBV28,TGTGCCAGCAGTGCGCCCGGGATGAGCCTCAATTCACCCCTCCACTTT,CASSAPGMSLNSPLHF
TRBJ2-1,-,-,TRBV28,TGTGCCAGCAGTTTCCGGGAGAGGGCCTACAATGAGCAGTTCTTC,CASSFRERAYNEQFF
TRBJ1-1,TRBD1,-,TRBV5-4,TGTGCCAGCAGCATTAGGACAGGGTTTGCGGCTGAAGCTTTCTTT,CASSIRTGFAAEAFF
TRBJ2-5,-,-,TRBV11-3,TGTGCCAGCAGCGCCGGGCCAGCGGGGACCCAGTACTTC,CASSAGPAGTQYF
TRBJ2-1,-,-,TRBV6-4,TGTGCCAGCAGTCTGGAACCGGGTCAACCCTACAATGAGCAGTTCTTC,CASSLEPGQPYNEQFF
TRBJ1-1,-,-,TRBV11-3,TGTGCCAGCAGCCTTTCGAAGGGGGCTGAAGCTTTCTTT,CASSLSKGAEAFF
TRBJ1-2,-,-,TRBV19,TGTGCCAGTATCGAAGGACTTGGGGATGGCTACACCTTC,CASIEGLGDGYTF
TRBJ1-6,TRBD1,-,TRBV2,TGTGCCAGCATTGGACAGGGAATCGATTCACCCCTCCACTTT,CASIGQGIDSPLHF
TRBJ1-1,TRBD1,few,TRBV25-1,TGTGCCAGCAGTCCAGGGGGTTGGACTGAAGCTTTCTTT,CASSPGGWTEAFF
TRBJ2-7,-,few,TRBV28,TGTGCCAGCAGTTGGGCCCGATTTAGCGAGCAGTACTTC,CASSWARFSEQYF
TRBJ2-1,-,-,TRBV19,TGTGCCAGTAGTATAGAAAGCTCTTCATCTGAGCAGTTCTTC,CASSIESSSSEQFF
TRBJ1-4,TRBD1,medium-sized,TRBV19,TGTGCCAGTAGTACGCGGACAGGGGGCGGGAATGAAAAACTGTTTTTT,CASSTRTGGGNEKLFF
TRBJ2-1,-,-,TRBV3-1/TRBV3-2,TGTGCCAGCAGTTCGGGTCCCAATGAGCAGTTCTTC,CASSSGPNEQFF
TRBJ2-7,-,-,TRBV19,TGTGCCAGTAGTATAGACCCTTCAAGGAGCTACGAGCAGTACTTC,CASSIDPSRSYEQYF
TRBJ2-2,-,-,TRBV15,TGTGCCACCAGCACCAAAAACGACTTCACCGGGGAGCTGTTTTTT,CATSTKNDFTGELFF
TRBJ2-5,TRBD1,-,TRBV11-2,TGTGCCAGCAGCTTAGATCGGTTAGCAGGGGGGACCCAGTACTTC,CASSLDRLAGGTQYF
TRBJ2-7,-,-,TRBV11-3,TGTGCCAGCAGCCTTGGAGGGCCCTACGAGCAGTACTTC,CASSLGGPYEQYF
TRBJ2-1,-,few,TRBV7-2,TGTGCCAGCAGCTTCGACAGGGCGGGGAATGAGCAGTTCTTC,CASSFDRAGNEQFF
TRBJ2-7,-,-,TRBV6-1,TGTGCCAGCAGTGAAGCGCGGAGGGGGCACCACGAGCAGTACTTC,CASSEARRGHHEQYF
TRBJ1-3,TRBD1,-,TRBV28,TGTGCCAGCAAAGACTTATTGGGACAGGGGGCCGGCTACTCTGGAAACACCATATATTTT,CASKDLLGQGAGYSGNTIYF
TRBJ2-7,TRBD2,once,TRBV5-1,TGCGCCAGCAGCTCGGGACTAGCGGGAGATCGCAGCGAGCAGTACTTC,CASSSGLAGDRSEQYF
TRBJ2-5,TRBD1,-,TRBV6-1,TGTGCCAGCAGTGTGACCGGGACAGGGTTGGGGGAGACCCAGTACTTC,CASSVTGTGLGETQYF
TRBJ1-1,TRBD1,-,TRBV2,TGTGCCAGCAGGGCGGGACAGGAAGCTTTCTTT,CASRAGQEAFF
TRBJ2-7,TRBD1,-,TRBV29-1,TGCAGCGGGGGACAGGGGATCTCCTACGAGCAGTACTTC,CSGGQGISYEQYF
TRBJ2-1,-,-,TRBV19,TGTGCCACCCGGGAGCCCCCCTACAATGAGCAGTTCTTC,CATREPPYNEQFF
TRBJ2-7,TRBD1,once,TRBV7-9,TGTGCCAGCAGCGAAGAGGCAGGGGGCTTCACCTACGAGCAGTACTTC,CASSEEAGGFTYEQYF
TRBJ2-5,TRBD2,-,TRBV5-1,TGCGCCAGCAGCCAAACTAGCGCACCTCAAGAGACCCAGTACTTC,CASSQTSAPQETQYF
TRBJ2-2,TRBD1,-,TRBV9,TGTGCCAGCAGCGAACACAGGGGGCAAGAAGGGGAGCTGTTTTTT,CASSEHRGQEGELFF
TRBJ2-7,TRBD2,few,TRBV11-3,TGTGCCAGCAGCTTAGGAGCGGGGGGCCTCTACGAGCAGTACTTC,CASSLGAGGLYEQYF
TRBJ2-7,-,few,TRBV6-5,TGTGCCAGCAGTACTCACCGGGACTCCACCTACGAGCAGTACTTC,CASSTHRDSTYEQYF
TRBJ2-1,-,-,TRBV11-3,TGTGCCAGCAGCTTAGTCACCCATGGACATAACAATGAGCAGTTCTTC,CASSLVTHGHNNEQFF
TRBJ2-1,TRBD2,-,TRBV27,TGTGCCAGCAGTCTGACTAGCGGGTATTACAATGAGCAGTTCTTC,CASSLTSGYYNEQFF
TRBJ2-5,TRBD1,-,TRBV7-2,TGTGCCAGCAGCTCCGACCCAGGGGGCCTTAAGGAGACCCAGTACTTC,CASSSDPGGLKETQYF
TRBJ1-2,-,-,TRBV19,TGTGCCAGTAGTGCGGACAGATGGAGTGGCTACACCTTC,CASSADRWSGYTF
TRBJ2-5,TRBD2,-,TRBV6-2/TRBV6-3,TGTGCCAGCAGTATCACGTCTAGCGGGGGGGTGGAGACCCAGTACTTC,CASSITSSGGVETQYF
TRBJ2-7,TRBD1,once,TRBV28,TGTGCCAGCAGTTCCGCGGGACAGGGGGAGACCTACGAGCAGTACTTC,CASSSAGQGETYEQYF
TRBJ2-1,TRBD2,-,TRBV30,TGTGCCTGGAGTGGACTAGCGGGAGTTGGAAATGAGCAGTTCTTC,CAWSGLAGVGNEQFF
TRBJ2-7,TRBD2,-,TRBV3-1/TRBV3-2,TGTGCCAGCAGTGTTACTAGCGGGAGTATCAGCGAGCAGTACTTC,CASSVTSGSISEQYF
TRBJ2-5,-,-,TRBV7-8,TGTGCCAGCAGCTTATCTGAGACCCAGTACTTC,CASSLSETQYF
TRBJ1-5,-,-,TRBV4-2,TGTGCCAGCAGCCAAGACTTTAATAGCAATCAGCCCCAGCATTTT,CASSQDFNSNQPQHF
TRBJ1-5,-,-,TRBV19,TGTGCCAGTAGTAATTTGCAGGGTGGTCAGCCCCAGCATTTT,CASSNLQGGQPQHF
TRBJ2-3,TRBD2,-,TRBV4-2,TGTGCCAGCAGCCAATCCGGACTACGACTAGCCGAGACAGATACGCAGTATTTT,CASSQSGLRLAETDTQYF
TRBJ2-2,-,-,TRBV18,TGTGCCAGCTCACTACCGGGGGCCGGGACCGGGGAGCTGTTTTTT,CASSLPGAGTGELFF
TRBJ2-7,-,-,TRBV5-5,TGTGCCAGCAGCTTGCGTCTCGGCGGCAGCACCTACGAGCAGTACTTC,CASSLRLGGSTYEQYF
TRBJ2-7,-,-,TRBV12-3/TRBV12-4,TGTGCCAGCAGTTTTGGAGACGAGCAGTACTTC,CASSFGDEQYF